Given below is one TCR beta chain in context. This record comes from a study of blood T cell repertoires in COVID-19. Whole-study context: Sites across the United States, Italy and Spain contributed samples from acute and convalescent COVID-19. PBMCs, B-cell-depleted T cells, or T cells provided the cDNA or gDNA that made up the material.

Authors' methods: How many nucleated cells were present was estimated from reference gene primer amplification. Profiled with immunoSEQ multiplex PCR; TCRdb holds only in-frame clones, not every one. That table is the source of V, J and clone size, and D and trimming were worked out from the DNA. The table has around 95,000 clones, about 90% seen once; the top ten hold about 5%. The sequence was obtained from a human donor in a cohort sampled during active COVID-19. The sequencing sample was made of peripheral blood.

The DNA for the CDR3 is TGTGCCAGCAGCCCCGTAGCGGGAATGCGCGATGAGCAGTTCTTC. This translates into CASSPVAGMRDEQFF. The rearrangement uses TRBV5-4 and TRBJ2-1; 8 nucleotides line up with TRBD2. In germline, CDR1 is SGHNT, CDR2 YYREEE (reference sequence). This CDR3 is built from 15 residues. The V and J ends lost 4 bases and 8 bases, in that order; junction bases with no gene match: 11.